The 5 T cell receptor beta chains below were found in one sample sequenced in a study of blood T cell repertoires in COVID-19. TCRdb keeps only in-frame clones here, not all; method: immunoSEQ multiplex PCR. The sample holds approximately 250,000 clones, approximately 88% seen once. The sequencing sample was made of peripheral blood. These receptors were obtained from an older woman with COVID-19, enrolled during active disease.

The CDR3 DNA reads as TGCGCCAGCAGCCCGGAGCCTAGCGGGACCACCTACGAGCAGTACTTC. It yields the protein CASSPEPSGTTYEQYF. The rearrangement links TRBV4-1 to TRBJ2-7; the match to TRBD2 covers 9 bases. Germline V gene lookup returns CDR1 MGHRA and CDR2 YSYEKL. V dropped 4 bases and J dropped 2; count of bases not matched to a gene: 9. The CDR3 runs 16 residues.

CDR3 residues: CASRRDSPPEAFF. CDR3 nucleotides: TGTGCCAGTAGGAGGGACAGTCCCCCTGAAGCTTTCTTT. V is TRBV19 and J is TRBJ1-1, with 7 bases aligning to TRBD1. The CDR3 has 13 amino acids. V lost 6 bases, J lost 6 bases, and 7 bases stayed unmatched. Germline assignment: CDR1 LNHDA and CDR2 SQIVND (reference sequence).

CDR3 coding DNA: TGCGCCAGCAGCTTGGGGTCGAGCGGGATAGGAGAGACCCAGTACTTC. Its protein product is CASSLGSSGIGETQYF. The J gene is TRBJ2-5, the V gene TRBV5-1; 7 nucleotides align to TRBD2. This CDR3 is built from 16 residues. The trim removed 0 bases at V and 4 bases at J, leaving 9 bases unmatched. Germline V gene lookup returns CDR1 SGHRS and CDR2 YFSETQ.

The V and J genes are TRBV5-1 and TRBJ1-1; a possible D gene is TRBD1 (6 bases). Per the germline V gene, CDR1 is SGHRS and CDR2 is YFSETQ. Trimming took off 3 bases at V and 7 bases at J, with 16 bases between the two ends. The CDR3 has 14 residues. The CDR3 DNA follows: TGCGCCAGCAGCTCCCAGGACAGCAGCCTTGAAGCTTTCTTT. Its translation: CASSSQDSSLEAFF.

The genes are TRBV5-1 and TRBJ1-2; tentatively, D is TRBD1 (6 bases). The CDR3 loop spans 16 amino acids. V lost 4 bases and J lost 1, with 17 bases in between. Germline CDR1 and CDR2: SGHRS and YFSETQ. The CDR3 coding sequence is TGCGCCAGCAGCCCAATACCGACAGGAATTAACTATGGCTACACCTTC. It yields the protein CASSPIPTGINYGYTF. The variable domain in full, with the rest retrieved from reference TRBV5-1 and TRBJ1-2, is KAGVTQTPRYLIKTRGQQVTLSCSPISGHRSVSWYQQTPGQGLQFLFEYFSETQRNKGNFPGRFSGRQFSNSRSEMNVSTLELGDSALYLCASSPIPTGINYGYTFGSGTRLTVV.